This TCR beta chain stems from a study of Ad26.COV2.S vaccination and SARS-CoV-2 variants. General observations from the study: Researchers cautioned that TCR breadth and depth analyses may have underestimated total T cell responses.

Produced via immunoSEQ multiplex PCR; TCRdb's table is partial and in-frame only. Of roughly 350,000 clones listed, approximately 90% are singletons. The sample's treatment: some 19 received Ad26.COV2.S at low or high dose, single or two shots; 5 received placebo; per-sample allocation not given. Following the first vaccine or placebo injection, samples were taken on day 63. An Ad26 vector was used to express Wuhan-strain SARS-CoV-2 spike as the vaccine. Germline-derived CDR1 and CDR2 are SNHLY and FYNNEI. CDR3 length: 13 residues. The V and J ends lost 3 bases and 7 bases respectively, with 10 bases between them. As for this clone: Its antigen is currently unknown.

This chain uses TRBV2 with TRBJ1-5; D unclear. The TCR was taken from a person aged 18-65 years who received the Ad26.COV2.S COVID-19 vaccine or a placebo. This sample comprised peripheral blood, obtained in a trial of Ad26.COV2.S vaccine versus placebo. CDR3: CASSEEAKQPQHF. Written as DNA, the CDR3 is TGTGCCAGCAGTGAGGAGGCGAAGCAGCCCCAGCATTTT.